This TCR beta chain was captured by sequencing in a study of blood T cells in healthy people across ages. The CDR3 sequence is 15 residues long. Germline-derived CDR1 and CDR2 are SQVTM and ANQGSEA. The J segment lost 6 bases and the V segment lost 4 bases, leaving 11 bases of the junction unmatched. There are a few counts of this clonotype. Primed by a sample-barcoded 5' primer and a J-beta primer mix, a second PCR proceeded for 7 to 11 cycles. No fewer than 3 million CDR3-containing paired-end reads came from each sample. Each CDR3 protein is one row after TCRdb ran MiXCR on the 5' RACE reads. The sample has roughly 1.9 million distinct CDR3 sequences, roughly 43% seen once.

The rearrangement uses TRBV29-1 and TRBJ1-5, with 8 nucleotides matching TRBD1. Sequencing used blood. This TCR derives from a human donor in good health. CDR3 residues: CSVAGGQGSPQPQHF. In DNA, the CDR3 is TGCAGCGTTGCCGGCGGACAGGGAAGCCCTCAGCCCCAGCATTTT.